Listed here is a single TCR beta chain. Its specificity is unknown. The data derive from a study of T cell repertoires and HLA-DP antigens. Libraries were prepared by immunoSEQ multiplex PCR; TCRdb keeps only in-frame clonotypes and omits some of them. The sample lists roughly 110,000 clones, 85% to 95% occurring once. CDR1 and CDR2 from the germline V gene are SNHLY and FYNNEI. This CDR3 is built from 14 residues. With V trimmed by 8 bases and J by 0 bases, 4 bases remained unmatched. This chain connects TRBV2 to TRBJ2-3, with 8 bases matching TRBD1. The sequence came from a woman aged 18-29 years in good health and CMV-seronegative. The sample consisted of CD4+ T cells from PBMCs. In nucleotides, the CDR3 is TGTGCCAGCTTCAGGGGGCTTAGCACAGATACGCAGTATTTT. It specifies CASFRGLSTDTQYF.